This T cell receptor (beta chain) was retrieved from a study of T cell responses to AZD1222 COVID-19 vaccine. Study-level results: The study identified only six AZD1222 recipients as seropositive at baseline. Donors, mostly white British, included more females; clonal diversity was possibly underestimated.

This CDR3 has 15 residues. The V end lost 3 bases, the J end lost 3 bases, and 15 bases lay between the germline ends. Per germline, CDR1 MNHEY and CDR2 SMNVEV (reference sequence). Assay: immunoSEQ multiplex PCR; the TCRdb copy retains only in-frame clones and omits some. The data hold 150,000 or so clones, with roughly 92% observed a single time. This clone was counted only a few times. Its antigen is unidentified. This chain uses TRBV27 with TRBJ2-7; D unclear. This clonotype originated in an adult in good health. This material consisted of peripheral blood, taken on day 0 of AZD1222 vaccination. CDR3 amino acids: CASSFGSLGFYEQYF. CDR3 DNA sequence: TGTGCCAGCAGTTTTGGATCTCTAGGCTTCTACGAGCAGTACTTC.